Below are 18 T cell receptor beta chains sequenced from a single sample in a study of tumor-infiltrating lymphocytes in glioblastoma multiforme. Three nested ARM-PCR rounds with V-beta and C-beta primers built TCRB libraries. TCRdb ran MiXCR on the multiplex PCR reads and lists one entry per CDR3 protein. The data show 10,000 or so distinct CDR3 sequences, less than 75% seen once. Sequenced material: brain tumor tissue. Receptors originate from a male donor with glioblastoma.

This chain joins TRBV11-1 and TRBJ2-1; D not resolved. The germline V and J ends were trimmed by 1 base and 7 bases, with 11 bases remaining between them. Germline V CDR1 and CDR2: SGHAT, FQDESV (reference sequence). The CDR3 spans 14 residues. The CDR3 sequence: CASSLDPEDNEQFF. The CDR3 DNA reads as TGTGCCAGCAGCTTAGACCCCGAGGATAATGAGCAGTTCTTC.

In the case of this clonotype: Relative to the germline gene, one junction end is altered; a read error may explain this. This sequence joins TRBV13 and TRBJ2-7; a possible D gene is TRBD2 (6 bases). The CDR3 spans 17 residues. The germline CDR1 and CDR2 sequences are PRHDT and FYEKMQ (reference sequence). CDR3 DNA: TGTGCCAGCAACTTAGGCGGTTCAAGTGTTAGCGGTAACGAGCAGTACTTC. This translates into CASNLGGSSVSGNEQYF.

On this clonotype: The junction departs from the called germline gene at one end, perhaps through a read error. The rearrangement uses TRBV11-2 and TRBJ1-1, with a tentative D call TRBD1 (6 bases). The germline CDR1 and CDR2 sequences are SGHAT and FQNNGV. The length of the CDR3 is 16 residues. Written as DNA, the CDR3 is TGTGCCAGCAGCTTCCACGGCACAGGGATTAACACTGAAGCCTTCTTT. Encoded protein: CASSFHGTGINTEAFF.

This clonotype was picked up many times. The chain carries TRBV2 and TRBJ2-7, with no clear D. This CDR3 has 10 amino acids. V lost 11 bases and J 5 bases, leaving 10 bases between the germline ends. Germline CDR1 is SNHLY and CDR2 is FYNNEI. As DNA, the CDR3 is TGTGCCTCTCAAACTAACGAGCAGTACTTC. The encoded protein is CASQTNEQYF.

As regards this clonotype: Sequence at one end of the junction differs from germline and may be a read error. The V call is TRBV12-3 or TRBV12-4, the J call TRBJ2-1; D remains unclear. The CDR3 loop spans 13 amino acids. The CDR3 loop is CASSLHEYNEQLF. In DNA form, the CDR3 reads TGTGCCAGCAGTTTACACGAATACAATGAGCAGCTCTTC.

This clonotype qualifies as medium-sized. The chain links TRBV4-1 to TRBJ1-4; D is undetermined. Between the trimmed V and J ends, which lost 4 bases and 3 bases, there was a span of 9 bases. CDR3 size: 14 residues. Germline CDR1 MGHRA, CDR2 YSYEKL. The CDR3 reads CASSPDEANEKLFF. The CDR3 DNA sequence: TGCGCCAGCAGCCCGGATGAAGCTAATGAAAAACTGTTTTTT.

Here the CDR3 reads CASSMPVGYNEQFF. The CDR3 coding sequence is TGTGCCAGCAGTATGCCGGTCGGTTACAATGAGCAGTTCTTC. The J gene is TRBJ2-1, the V gene TRBV11-2; D remains ambiguous. This CDR3 region has 14 residues. V was clipped by 6 bases and J by 4 bases, with 13 bases between them. The germline V gene has CDR1 SGHAT and CDR2 FQNNGV.

Of note for this clonotype: At one boundary the junction diverges from the germline segment, which might be a read error. The V and J genes are TRBV20-1 and TRBJ2-5, with D possibly matching TRBD1 (5 bases). The CDR3 has 13 amino acids. The germline V gene has CDR1 DFQATT and CDR2 SNEGSKA (reference sequence). The CDR3 DNA is TGCAGTGCTGCCAGGGTTCCCCAGGAGAACCAGTACTTC. This sequence encodes CSAARVPQENQYF.

Notes on this clonotype: Lacking the conserved final phenylalanine or tryptophan, this CDR3 likely reflects a read error. V gene TRBV29-1 combines with J gene TRBJ2-1, with D perhaps matching TRBD1 (7 bases). The V gene's germline CDR1 is SQVTM and CDR2 ANQGSEA. This CDR3 has 14 residues. Deletions cut 4 bases from V and 6 bases from J, with 16 bases between. CDR3 sequence (DNA): TGCAGCGTTGGGGGGCAGCAGGGGGGCAATGAGCAGTTCTCA. Translated: CSVGGQQGGNEQFS.

Note on this clonotype: Relative to the germline gene, one junction end is altered; a read error may explain this. The chain combines TRBV11-2 with TRBJ2-1; D gene uncertain. This CDR3 is 16 amino acids long. CDR1 and CDR2 (germline): SGHAT, FQNNGV. Here the CDR3 DNA reads TGTGCCAGCAGCTTAGGCCCCTCTGGCGTGCACAATGAGCAGTTTTTC. It codes for CASSLGPSGVHNEQFF.

Worth noting for this clonotype: One junction end does not reproduce the germline sequence, and a read error may be involved. J is TRBJ2-2 and V is TRBV11-2; TRBD1 agrees at 7 bases. Per the germline V gene, CDR1 is SGHAT and CDR2 is FQNNGV. This CDR3 spans 15 amino acids. CDR3 DNA: TGTGCCAGCAACAGAAGGGGGCTGGACATCTGGGATCTGTTTTTT. It yields the protein CASNRRGLDIWDLFF.

In this sample, this clonotype turned up once. The chain joins TRBV12-3 or TRBV12-4 to TRBJ1-1; D perhaps matches TRBD1 (5 bases). This CDR3 is built from 14 residues. Trimming removed 6 bases at V and 4 bases at J, with 15 bases between. The CDR3 region has the DNA TGTGCCAGCAGCTCAGGGCACGGAACCACTGAAGCTTTCTTT. Amino acid sequence: CASSSGHGTTEAFF.

This chain links TRBV29-1 with TRBJ2-7; the match to TRBD2 covers 8 bases. J gave up 4 bases and V 6 bases, and 8 bases lay outside the gene matches. Germline CDR1 reads SQVTM; CDR2 reads ANQGSEA. This CDR3 is built from 13 residues. CDR3 region: CSVQTSESYEQYF. Here the CDR3 DNA reads TGCAGCGTCCAGACTAGCGAATCATACGAGCAGTACTTC.

J is TRBJ2-1 and V is TRBV5-6, with D unclear. The CDR3 is 11 amino acids. The germline V gene encodes CDR1 SGHDT and CDR2 YYEEEE. V was trimmed by 0 bases and J by 9 bases, leaving 4 bases between them. CDR3 amino acids: CASSLEAEQFF. In DNA form, the CDR3 reads TGTGCCAGCAGCTTGGAGGCTGAGCAGTTCTTC. The full variable domain, its missing parts supplied by reference TRBV5-6 and TRBJ2-1, is DAGVTQSPTHLIKTRGQQVTLRCSPKSGHDTVSWYQQALGQGPQFIFQYYEEEERQRGNFPDRFSGHQFPNYSSELNVNALLLGDSALYLCASSLEAEQFFGPGTRLTVL.

The table lists this clonotype with a count of one. An end of the junction does not agree with germline; a read error may underlie this. The chain links TRBV10-2 to TRBJ1-5; perhaps TRBD1 as D (5 bases). CDR1 and CDR2 (germline): WSHSY, SAAADI. The CDR3 is 14 residues long. CDR3 coding DNA: TGCGCCAGTAGGGGCGCAAGGCGCAATCAACCCCAGCATTTT. Translated, it gives CASRGARRNQPQHF.

A remark on this clonotype: Just one base apart from a much larger clone, this may be a read error. V usage is TRBV30 and J usage is TRBJ2-6, with D tentatively TRBD1 (5 bases). Germline V gene lookup returns CDR1 GTSNPN and CDR2 SVGIG (reference sequence). This CDR3 is 14 amino acids long. The CDR3 protein is CAWAGCSGANVLTF. DNA of the CDR3: TGTGCCTGGGCAGGGTGCTCTGGGGCCAACGTCCTGACTTTT.

About this clonotype itself: A read error may account for a junction end that differs from germline. The V and J genes are TRBV7-9 and TRBJ2-3; tentative D call: TRBD2 (6 bases). CDR1 and CDR2 (germline): SEHNR, FQNEAQ (reference sequence). The CDR3 runs 17 residues. CDR3 in amino acids: CASRLAEGLVGTDTQYF. The DNA of the CDR3 is TGTGCCAGCAGATTAGCGGAGGGGCTAGTAGGCACAGATACGCAGTATTTT.

About this clonotype: The junction differs from germline at one of its ends, possibly a read error. The rearrangement links TRBV6-1 to TRBJ1-1, with D possibly matching TRBD1 (6 bases). The CDR3 length is 14 residues. Germline loops: CDR1 MNHNS, CDR2 SASEGT. The CDR3: CVSSVDRSSTEAFF. CDR3 coding DNA: TGTGTCAGCAGTGTGGACAGATCAAGCACTGAAGCTTTCTTT.